This is a list of T cell receptor beta chains from one sample in a study of T-cell memory formation after mild COVID-19. In TCRdb, the 5' RACE reads were re-called with MiXCR into one record per CDR3 protein. The table lists about 140,000 distinct CDR3 sequences, 5.5% to 7% of them singletons. The specimen was PBMCs or a T cell subset sorted from them (not recorded which). These receptors were taken from an adult woman who had mild COVID-19 (a few samples of this study predate the infection). Cell type and time point are not known. Each CDR3 is given with its conserved first and last residue. Fields, in order: V gene, J gene, clone size, D gene, CDR3 protein, CDR3 DNA. A D gene is named only where the DNA matches it firmly. Size values are once, few and many counts, or a class for expanded clones, and some rows have none.

V: TRBV12-3/TRBV12-4; J: TRBJ2-7; size: -; D: -; CDR3: CASSFRIGPYEQYF; DNA: TGTGCCAGCAGTTTTCGGATAGGCCCCTACGAGCAGTACTTC
V: TRBV5-1; J: TRBJ1-1; size: many; D: -; CDR3: CASTLLAGDTEAFF; DNA: TGCGCCAGCACCCTGCTGGCGGGTGACACTGAAGCTTTCTTT
V: TRBV4-1; J: TRBJ2-1; size: few; D: TRBD1; CDR3: CASSQSTGGVYNEQFF; DNA: TGCGCCAGCAGCCAATCCACAGGGGGCGTCTACAATGAGCAGTTCTTC
V: TRBV5-5; J: TRBJ2-3; size: -; D: TRBD1; CDR3: CASSQGTGVTDTQYF; DNA: TGTGCCAGCAGCCAAGGGACAGGGGTGACAGATACGCAGTATTTT
V: TRBV5-1; J: TRBJ2-7; size: -; D: TRBD1; CDR3: CASSSGTGDYEQYF; DNA: TGCGCCAGCAGCTCCGGGACAGGGGACTACGAGCAGTACTTC
V: TRBV7-7; J: TRBJ2-5; size: many; D: -; CDR3: CASSPSGGGETQYF; DNA: TGTGCCAGCAGCCCGTCTGGAGGGGGAGAGACCCAGTACTTC
V: TRBV7-9; J: TRBJ2-5; size: many; D: TRBD1; CDR3: CASSLGGTGNQETQYF; DNA: TGTGCCAGCAGCTTAGGGGGGACAGGGAACCAAGAGACCCAGTACTTC
V: TRBV20-1; J: TRBJ2-4; size: many; D: -; CDR3: CSARGQGWDIQYF; DNA: TGCAGTGCTAGAGGGCAGGGTTGGGACATTCAGTACTTC
V: TRBV4-1; J: TRBJ2-7; size: many; D: TRBD1; CDR3: CASSQDLDRGHEQYF; DNA: TGCGCCAGCAGCCAAGATTTAGACAGGGGGCACGAGCAGTACTTC
V: TRBV18; J: TRBJ2-5; size: few; D: -; CDR3: CASSPSRSPLETQYF; DNA: TGTGCCAGCTCACCAAGTAGGTCACCTCTGGAGACCCAGTACTTC
V: TRBV12-3/TRBV12-4; J: TRBJ1-5; size: few; D: -; CDR3: CASRPTTGQPQHF; DNA: TGTGCCAGCAGACCTACCACAGGACAGCCCCAGCATTTT
V: TRBV18; J: TRBJ2-1; size: -; D: -; CDR3: CASSKGRASSYNEQFF; DNA: TGTGCCAGCTCAAAGGGGCGGGCGAGCTCCTACAATGAGCAGTTCTTC
V: TRBV3-1; J: TRBJ2-5; size: many; D: TRBD2; CDR3: CASSQDSSSGGQETQYF; DNA: TGTGCCAGCAGCCAAGATTCGAGTAGCGGGGGCCAAGAGACCCAGTACTTC
V: TRBV20-1; J: TRBJ2-5; size: few; D: -; CDR3: CSARDPGRKETQYF; DNA: TGCAGTGCTAGAGATCCGGGCCGAAAAGAGACCCAGTACTTC
V: TRBV30; J: TRBJ1-6; size: -; D: -; CDR3: CAWVRMPYNSPLHF; DNA: TGTGCCTGGGTCAGGATGCCCTATAATTCACCCCTCCACTTT
V: TRBV12-3/TRBV12-4; J: TRBJ2-3; size: -; D: -; CDR3: CASSFGGWGTQYF; DNA: TGTGCCAGCAGTTTCGGCGGCTGGGGGACCCAGTATTTT
V: TRBV4-3; J: TRBJ1-2; size: many; D: -; CDR3: CASSQNRNYGYTF; DNA: TGCGCCAGCAGCCAGAACAGGAACTATGGCTACACCTTC
V: TRBV5-1; J: TRBJ2-5; size: many; D: -; CDR3: CASSLEGWGETQYF; DNA: TGCGCCAGCAGCTTGGAAGGGTGGGGAGAGACCCAGTACTTC
V: TRBV12-3/TRBV12-4; J: TRBJ1-1; size: many; D: -; CDR3: CASRMRTDMNTEAFF; DNA: TGTGCCAGCAGAATGCGGACGGACATGAACACTGAAGCTTTCTTT
V: TRBV21-1; J: TRBJ2-2; size: -; D: -; CDR3: CASSKGLGGRSTGELFF; DNA: TGTGCCAGCAGCAAGGGTTTGGGGGGAAGGTCCACCGGGGAGCTGTTTTTT
V: TRBV11-3; J: TRBJ2-1; size: few; D: TRBD1; CDR3: CASSLGRTGGAYNEQFF; DNA: TGTGCCAGCAGCTTAGGGCGGACAGGGGGCGCCTACAATGAGCAGTTCTTC
V: TRBV24-1; J: TRBJ1-2; size: -; D: -; CDR3: CATSDWDQRGYTF; DNA: TGTGCCACCAGTGACTGGGACCAACGGGGCTACACCTTC
V: TRBV7-9; J: TRBJ2-1; size: many; D: -; CDR3: CASSSIQGPYNEQFF; DNA: TGTGCCAGCAGCTCAATACAGGGACCCTACAATGAGCAGTTCTTC
V: TRBV7-9; J: TRBJ1-4; size: -; D: -; CDR3: CASSLRGGAGEKLFF; DNA: TGTGCCAGCAGCTTACGGGGGGGCGCAGGTGAAAAACTGTTTTTT
V: TRBV12-3/TRBV12-4; J: TRBJ1-1; size: -; D: -; CDR3: CAGQTTVNTEAFF; DNA: TGTGCCGGTCAAACGACGGTGAACACTGAAGCTTTCTTT
V: TRBV29-1; J: TRBJ1-2; size: many; D: -; CDR3: CSVEVDVGGYTF; DNA: TGCAGCGTTGAAGTGGACGTCGGGGGCTACACCTTC
V: TRBV25-1; J: TRBJ2-6; size: many; D: -; CDR3: CASSAPTGVLTF; DNA: TGTGCCAGCAGTGCCCCGACTGGGGTCCTGACTTTC
V: TRBV10-3; J: TRBJ2-7; size: few; D: -; CDR3: CAIRREHGTGEQYF; DNA: TGTGCCATCAGAAGGGAGCACGGGACCGGTGAGCAGTACTTC
V: TRBV9; J: TRBJ2-2; size: few; D: TRBD2; CDR3: CASSVSGSQRTGELFF; DNA: TGTGCCAGCAGCGTTAGCGGGAGCCAGAGGACCGGGGAGCTGTTTTTT
V: TRBV14; J: TRBJ1-6; size: few; D: -; CDR3: CASSQEIKGSPLHF; DNA: TGTGCCAGCAGCCAAGAAATAAAGGGTTCACCCCTCCACTTT
V: TRBV20-1; J: TRBJ2-3; size: many; D: -; CDR3: CSARNRRVGGTDTQYF; DNA: TGCAGTGCTAGAAATCGGCGGGTGGGGGGCACAGATACGCAGTATTTT
V: TRBV29-1; J: TRBJ2-3; size: many; D: TRBD2; CDR3: CSGGGLLAGVDTQYF; DNA: TGCAGCGGCGGGGGTTTACTAGCGGGAGTAGATACGCAGTATTTT
V: TRBV29-1; J: TRBJ2-5; size: -; D: TRBD1; CDR3: CSANRGETQYF; DNA: TGCAGCGCAAACAGGGGGGAGACCCAGTACTTC
V: TRBV7-3; J: TRBJ2-1; size: few; D: -; CDR3: CASSLTPVSSYNEQFF; DNA: TGTGCCAGCAGCTTAACCCCCGTAAGCTCCTACAATGAGCAGTTCTTC
V: TRBV28; J: TRBJ1-2; size: few; D: -; CDR3: CASSPPRGGYGYTF; DNA: TGTGCCAGCAGTCCACCCCGGGGAGGATATGGCTACACCTTC
V: TRBV12-3/TRBV12-4; J: TRBJ2-6; size: many; D: TRBD1; CDR3: CASSSGPGTELSGANVLTF; DNA: TGTGCCAGCAGTTCCGGCCCCGGGACAGAACTCTCTGGGGCCAACGTCCTGACTTTC
V: TRBV7-9; J: TRBJ2-1; size: few; D: TRBD2; CDR3: CASSRPLGSGGAVNEQFF; DNA: TGTGCCAGCAGCCGCCCTTTGGGGAGCGGGGGGGCCGTTAATGAGCAGTTCTTC
V: TRBV5-1; J: TRBJ1-1; size: many; D: -; CDR3: CASSIEGGLSTEAFF; DNA: TGCGCCAGCAGTATTGAGGGCGGACTATCAACTGAAGCTTTCTTT
V: TRBV20-1; J: TRBJ2-1; size: few; D: TRBD2; CDR3: CSARGGSGRAEQFF; DNA: TGCAGTGCTAGAGGGGGTAGCGGGAGGGCCGAGCAGTTCTTC
V: TRBV12-3/TRBV12-4; J: TRBJ1-5; size: many; D: -; CDR3: CASSLYGDNQPQHF; DNA: TGTGCCAGCAGTTTGTATGGGGACAATCAGCCCCAGCATTTT
V: TRBV20-1; J: TRBJ2-7; size: few; D: -; CDR3: CSAASGPETSRQYF; DNA: TGCAGTGCGGCGAGCGGACCCGAAACCAGCCGGCAGTACTTC
V: TRBV5-1; J: TRBJ2-1; size: many; D: -; CDR3: CASSEVGGGSYNEQFF; DNA: TGCGCCAGCAGTGAGGTGGGAGGGGGGTCCTACAATGAGCAGTTCTTC
V: TRBV7-8; J: TRBJ2-1; size: many; D: TRBD2; CDR3: CASSRLAGGLNEQFF; DNA: TGTGCCAGCAGCAGACTAGCGGGGGGGTTGAATGAGCAGTTCTTC
V: TRBV24-1; J: TRBJ2-5; size: -; D: TRBD2; CDR3: CATSDLTSGRGLEETQYF; DNA: TGTGCCACCAGTGACTTGACTAGCGGGAGGGGTCTAGAAGAGACCCAGTACTTC
V: TRBV12-3/TRBV12-4; J: TRBJ1-1; size: -; D: -; CDR3: CASSLGSSARQGSEAFF; DNA: TGTGCCAGCAGTTTAGGCTCTTCAGCCAGGCAGGGCTCTGAAGCTTTCTTT
V: TRBV7-9; J: TRBJ2-3; size: many; D: TRBD2; CDR3: CASSSRAGGGGDTQYF; DNA: TGTGCCAGCAGCTCCAGAGCGGGAGGGGGAGGAGATACGCAGTATTTT
V: TRBV20-1; J: TRBJ2-1; size: -; D: -; CDR3: CSASPGSNDNEQFF; DNA: TGCAGTGCTAGTCCGGGATCGAACGACAATGAGCAGTTCTTC
V: TRBV12-3/TRBV12-4; J: TRBJ1-1; size: -; D: -; CDR3: CATVQVLEAFF; DNA: TGTGCCACGGTACAGGTATTGGAAGCTTTCTTT